These 25 T cell receptor beta chains were all obtained from the same sample, sequenced in a study of CD8 T cells in ankylosing spondylitis. Via MiXCR, TCRdb re-called the 5' RACE reads, giving one row per CDR3 protein. This table holds about 310,000 distinct CDR3 sequences, around 21% found once. Sequencing input: blood, either unsorted or a sorted T cell fraction (not recorded which). All receptors derive from a female donor with ankylosing spondylitis or in good health (not recorded which).

The chain links TRBV27 to TRBJ2-3; 9 bases match TRBD2. Germline CDR1 is MNHEY and CDR2 is SMNVEV (reference sequence). The CDR3 runs to 17 residues. With 6 bases clipped from V and 0 bases from J, the junction kept 10 bases outside the gene matches. The CDR3 bases are TGTGCCAGCAGCTTCAGCTTAGCGGGAGTGAGCACAGATACGCAGTATTTT. Residues: CASSFSLAGVSTDTQYF.

In this sample, this clonotype turned up a few times. J is TRBJ2-7 and V is TRBV20-1, with 9 positions matching TRBD2. The length of the CDR3 is 12 residues. Germline CDR1 and CDR2: DFQATT and SNEGSKA (reference sequence). The CDR3 protein is CSPSSGLAEQYF. In DNA form, the CDR3 reads TGCAGCCCCTCTTCGGGACTAGCCGAGCAGTACTTC.

V and J are TRBV20-1 and TRBJ1-2, with 9 nucleotides matching TRBD1. Trimming cost V 3 bases and J 8 bases; bases outside gene matches: 13. CDR3 length equals 15 residues. Germline CDR1 DFQATT, CDR2 SNEGSKA (reference sequence). The CDR3 nucleotides are TGCAGTGCTAGCCGGGACAGGGCAGGAGGAGAAGGCTACACCTTC. The encoded protein is CSASRDRAGGEGYTF.

This clonotype has a handful of counts. The rearrangement joins TRBV24-1 to TRBJ1-2, with TRBD1 matching over 7 bases. Germline values: CDR1 KGHDR, CDR2 SFDVKD. The CDR3 consists of 16 residues. The V gene end was trimmed by 4 bases and the J gene end by 4 bases; junction bases not matched to a gene: 11. The CDR3 protein is CATSDPGQARGYGYTF. CDR3 nucleotide sequence: TGTGCCACCAGTGACCCCGGACAGGCGAGGGGCTATGGCTACACCTTC.

A few counts support this clonotype. CDR3 residues: CASSEVFSTDTQYF. CDR3 in DNA: TGTGCCAGCAGTGAAGTGTTTAGCACAGATACGCAGTATTTT. The V call is TRBV6-1, the J call TRBJ2-3; D is ambiguous. V was pared by 1 base and J by 0 bases, with 5 bases between. This CDR3 is 14 amino acids long. CDR1 and CDR2 (germline): MNHNS, SASEGT.

The J gene is TRBJ2-3, the V gene TRBV29-1, with no clear D. V lost 4 bases and J lost 2, with 13 bases in between. Germline loops: CDR1 SQVTM, CDR2 ANQGSEA. The CDR3 length is 14 residues. The CDR3 region is CSVVKVHNTDTQYF. The CDR3, as DNA: TGCAGCGTTGTGAAGGTCCACAACACAGATACGCAGTATTTT.

The rearrangement joins TRBV5-1 to TRBJ1-3; D is perhaps TRBD1 (6 bases). The CDR3 has 15 residues. The germline gives CDR1 SGHRS, CDR2 YFSETQ. Trimming took off 4 bases at V and 4 bases at J, with 15 bases between the two ends. DNA of the CDR3: TGCGCCAGCAGCCCGGGACAATCCTGGGGAAACACCATATATTTT. Amino acids: CASSPGQSWGNTIYF.

This clonotype was seen ten or more times. This chain uses TRBV29-1 with TRBJ2-3, with 13 nucleotides matching TRBD2. Germline V gene lookup returns CDR1 SQVTM and CDR2 ANQGSEA. The ends lost 2 bases at V and 6 bases at J; junction bases unmatched: 11. The CDR3 has 17 residues. For the CDR3, the DNA is TGCAGCGTTGAACCTTGGACTAGCGGGAGACCGGGTGATACGCAGTATTTT. This encodes CSVEPWTSGRPGDTQYF.

The V call is TRBV12-3 or TRBV12-4, the J call TRBJ1-1; 10 bases fit TRBD1. V lost 0 bases, J lost 5 bases, and 3 bases stayed unmatched. There are 15 residues in the CDR3. The CDR3 loop reads CASSLARDRGTEAFF. The DNA of the CDR3 is TGTGCCAGCAGTTTAGCGCGGGACAGGGGAACTGAAGCTTTCTTT.

Many counts were recorded for this clonotype. This chain joins TRBV6-1 and TRBJ1-3; D is undetermined. This CDR3 is 14 amino acids long. V was clipped by 6 bases and J by 3 bases, with 12 bases between them. Germline assignment: CDR1 MNHNS and CDR2 SASEGT. CDR3 DNA: TGTGCCAGCAGACGACCCGGGGTTGGAAACACCATATATTTT. This sequence encodes CASRRPGVGNTIYF.

DNA of the CDR3: TGTGCCAGCAGCGTAGGGGACTCCCTTTTGGACGAGCAGTACTTC. Protein product: CASSVGDSLLDEQYF. The chain employs TRBV9 and TRBJ2-7; maybe TRBD2 (6 bases). CDR3 length equals 15 residues. Germline assignment: CDR1 SGDLS and CDR2 YYNGEE. The V end lost 0 bases, the J end lost 5 bases, and 15 bases lay between the germline ends.

A remark on this clonotype: A much larger clone is a single base away; this may be a read error. The V gene is TRBV12-3 or TRBV12-4, the J gene TRBJ2-5; D remains ambiguous. This CDR3 comprises 14 residues. In DNA, the CDR3 is TGTGCCAGCAGGTTAGGGCAGGTCCAAGAGACCCAGTACTTC. Translating gives CASRLGQVQETQYF.

This clonotype was observed at least ten times. The chain joins TRBV6-6 to TRBJ1-3; D might be TRBD1 (5 bases). Germline V lookup: CDR1 MNHNY, CDR2 SVGAGI (reference sequence). This CDR3 has 13 amino acids. V gave up 6 bases and J gave up 0 bases, with 6 bases separating them. For the CDR3, the DNA is TGTGCCAGCAGGACAGTCTCTGGAAACACCATATATTTT. Translating gives CASRTVSGNTIYF.

This chain uses TRBV15 with TRBJ1-1; no clear D. Germline V lookup: CDR1 LNHNV, CDR2 YYDKDF (reference sequence). With 4 bases removed from V and 0 bases from J, the gap between germline ends came to 6 bases. The CDR3 runs 13 residues. The CDR3 loop reads CATSKGVNTEAFF. The CDR3, as DNA: TGTGCCACCAGCAAAGGAGTGAACACTGAAGCTTTCTTT.

This clonotype has a handful of counts. DNA for the CDR3: TGTGCCAGCAGCTCGACAGGGCCGTACACCTTC. This codes for CASSSTGPYTF. The chain employs TRBV7-2 and TRBJ1-2, with TRBD1 identical over 7 bases. The trim removed 4 bases at V and 11 bases at J, leaving 4 bases unmatched. CDR1 and CDR2 (germline): SGHTA, FQGNSA. The CDR3 runs 11 residues.

This clonotype was detected ten times or more. This rearrangement joins TRBV12-3 or TRBV12-4 to TRBJ1-5; tentatively, D is TRBD1 (5 bases). This CDR3 comprises 16 residues. V shed 6 bases and J shed 1 base, with 16 bases lying between them. This CDR3 is CASSPIMGGSNQPQHF. Here the CDR3 DNA reads TGTGCCAGCAGCCCTATAATGGGGGGAAGCAATCAGCCCCAGCATTTT.

The CDR3 nucleotides read TGTGCCAGCAGTTGGGGGACAGGGGCCGGGGAGCTGTTTTTT. Translated: CASSWGTGAGELFF. This chain uses TRBV6-6 with TRBJ2-2, with 10 bases lining up with TRBD1. The CDR3 sequence is 14 residues long. J gave up 6 bases and V 4 bases, and 2 bases lay outside the gene matches. Germline CDR1 reads MNHNY; CDR2 reads SVGAGI (reference sequence).

The chain joins TRBV5-1 to TRBJ2-7; TRBD1 or TRBD2 may be the D gene (5 bases each). Per germline, CDR1 SGHRS and CDR2 YFSETQ. Between the trimmed V and J ends, which lost 4 bases and 1 base, there was a span of 15 bases. The CDR3 has 15 residues. The CDR3 nucleotides are TGCGCCAGCAGCGGCTCCGGGACGGCATCCTACGAGCAGTACTTC. Amino acid sequence: CASSGSGTASYEQYF.

The chain couples TRBV20-1 to TRBJ2-3; D not certain. Germline V CDR1 and CDR2: DFQATT, SNEGSKA (reference sequence). CDR3 size: 13 residues. The V and J ends lost 4 bases and 2 bases respectively, with 10 bases between them. CDR3 in amino acids: CSATPRFTDTQYF. DNA of the CDR3: TGCAGTGCTACTCCCCGCTTCACAGATACGCAGTATTTT.

The chain uses TRBV7-2 and TRBJ2-2; no firm D call. Looked up from germline, CDR1 is SGHTA and CDR2 is FQGNSA. V lost 11 bases and J 6 bases, leaving 19 bases between the germline ends. The CDR3 is 14 amino acids. As DNA, the CDR3 is TGTGCCGGCGGTCCGTCGGGTAGGGCCGGGGAGCTGTTTTTT. Residues: CAGGPSGRAGELFF.

This clonotype was detected a few times. The V gene is TRBV6-5, the J gene TRBJ2-1; no clear D. The CDR3 covers 15 residues. Germline CDR1 reads MNHEY; CDR2 reads SVGAGI. Trimming cost V 4 bases and J 0 bases, with 10 bases left between them. CDR3 sequence (DNA): TGTGCCAGCAGTTTGAGGCGAAGCTCCTACAATGAGCAGTTCTTC. Translating it yields CASSLRRSSYNEQFF.

The rearrangement joins TRBV14 to TRBJ2-1; TRBD2 is a possible D gene (6 bases). V lost 6 bases and J 5 bases, leaving 11 bases between the germline ends. Germline values: CDR1 SGHDN, CDR2 FVKESK. The CDR3 runs 13 residues. The DNA for the CDR3 is TGTGCCAGCAGTCGGGACTTTCACAATGAGCAGTTCTTC. Translated, it gives CASSRDFHNEQFF.

V gene TRBV4-2 combines with J gene TRBJ2-7, with D tentatively TRBD2 (5 bases). CDR1 and CDR2 (germline): LGHNA, YNFKEQ. The CDR3 runs to 13 residues. Deletions cut 2 bases from V and 3 bases from J, with 8 bases between. DNA for the CDR3: TGTGCCAGCAGCCAAAGCGGCTACTACGAGCAGTACTTC. Its translation: CASSQSGYYEQYF.

In its sample, this clonotype was seen a few times. The chain joins TRBV2 to TRBJ2-1; D gene unclear. Germline V gives CDR1 SNHLY, CDR2 FYNNEI. There are 14 residues in the CDR3. V lost 7 bases and J 0 bases, leaving 10 bases between the germline ends. The CDR3 region is CASTLSISYNEQFF. CDR3 DNA: TGTGCCAGCACTCTCTCCATCTCCTACAATGAGCAGTTCTTC.

A few counts support this clonotype. V is TRBV10-3 and J is TRBJ2-7; 12 bases are shared with TRBD2. V gave up 5 bases and J gave up 3 bases; unmatched junction bases: 8. This CDR3 comprises 16 residues. Germline assignment: CDR1 ENHRY and CDR2 SYGVKD. CDR3 region: CAISRRTSGTHYEQYF. Here the CDR3 DNA reads TGTGCCATCAGTAGGAGGACTAGCGGGACCCACTACGAGCAGTACTTC.